This T cell receptor (beta chain) was sequenced in a study of blood T cells in healthy people across ages. Study-wide results and caveats: Without sorted subsets, naive and antigen-experienced compartments could not be conclusively compared.

The sample, about 9.7 milliliters of peripheral blood, was drawn from each donor. At least 6.5 million PBMCs were isolated per sample. Of note for this clonotype: Its antigen remains unidentified.

Next came a second PCR, run for roughly 7 to 12 cycles, which used a sample-barcoded 5' primer along with a J-beta primer mix. Via MiXCR, TCRdb re-called the 5' RACE reads, giving one row per CDR3 protein. Among 1 million to 1.2 million distinct CDR3 sequences listed, roughly two fifths were seen once. The germline V gene has CDR1 MNHEY and CDR2 SVGEGT. This CDR3 contains 15 residues. V dropped 6 bases and J dropped 0; count of bases not matched to a gene: 5. The sequencing sample was made of blood. The rearrangement links TRBV6-2 or TRBV6-3 to TRBJ1-5, with 7 positions matching TRBD1. The TCR was taken from a young man in good health. Here the CDR3 DNA reads TGTGCCAGCAGCGGGACAGCGATTAGCAATCAGCCCCAGCATTTT. This codes for CASSGTAISNQPQHF.